These 6 T cell receptor beta chains originate from one sample sequenced in a study of CXCR3-negative and CXCR3-positive naive CD8 T cells. UMI labels and 5' RACE were used to prepare the TRB cDNA libraries. TCRdb reprocessed the 5' RACE reads and reports one entry per CDR3 protein, with no DNA. Its table records more than 45,000 distinct CDR3 sequences. The sequencing sample was made of memory CD8+ T cells from blood. These receptor sequences come from a human donor in good health. Some clones in this sample may be carry-over from other donors' samples.

This chain connects TRBV20-1 to TRBJ1-2; TCRdb's D gene call, TRBD1, goes unchecked for lack of DNA. The CDR3 has 14 residues. Per the germline V gene, CDR1 is DFQATT and CDR2 is SNEGSKA (reference sequence). CDR3 protein: CSAKGPGVTYGYTF.

This chain uses TRBV5-5 with TRBJ2-1; TCRdb's D call, TRBD1, is unchecked because there is no DNA. CDR3 length: 13 amino acids. Germline-derived CDR1 and CDR2 are SGHKS and YYEKEE (reference sequence). CDR3 amino acids: CASRLQGRDEQFF.

The rearrangement uses TRBV7-3 and TRBJ2-2; TCRdb outputs TRBD1, but without DNA this stays unchecked. Per the germline V gene, CDR1 is SGHTA and CDR2 is FQGTGA. The CDR3 covers 18 residues. The chain's CDR3 is CASSLTPGSLNNTGELFF.

J is TRBJ1-2 and V is TRBV4-3; with no DNA, the TCRdb D assignment of TRBD1 cannot be verified. CDR1 is LGHNA and CDR2 is YSLEER in the germline V gene. CDR3 length equals 17 residues. The CDR3 reads CASSQRGRAKTNYGYTF.

The chain links TRBV13 to TRBJ1-2. Per germline, CDR1 PRHDT and CDR2 FYEKMQ (reference sequence). CDR3 size: 14 residues. CDR3 amino acids: CASSPSRENYGYTF.

The gene calls are TRBV29-1 and TRBJ2-1; lacking DNA, the TRBD2 call made by TCRdb goes unchecked. The CDR3 contains 16 residues. Germline values: CDR1 SQVTM, CDR2 ANQGSEA. The CDR3 is CSVEVTKASYYNEQFF.